One sample yielded the 8 T cell receptor beta chains listed below, sequenced in a study of blood T cell repertoires in COVID-19. Repertoires were generated with immunoSEQ multiplex PCR, while TCRdb's copy carries only in-frame clones and drops some. The table shows some 200,000 clones, with 86% occurring only once. Sequencing was carried out using peripheral blood. These receptors all come from a man aged 65 to 85 with acute or convalescent COVID-19.

This clone showed up just once. J is TRBJ2-1 and V is TRBV18; D might be TRBD1 (6 bases). Looked up from germline, CDR1 is KGHSH and CDR2 is LQKENI. Trimming stripped 4 bases from V and 7 bases from J, with 14 bases between. This CDR3 contains 14 residues. CDR3 coding DNA: TGTGCCAGCTCACTAACGCAGGGGTGGAATGAGCAGTTCTTC. It translates to CASSLTQGWNEQFF.

The chain links TRBV19 to TRBJ1-4; D call uncertain. Germline CDR1 and CDR2: LNHDA and SQIVND (reference sequence). V lost 4 bases and J 7 bases, leaving 13 bases between the germline ends. This CDR3 is 14 amino acids long. CDR3 in amino acids: CASSRSGRREKLFF. The CDR3 coding sequence is TGTGCCAGTAGTAGGTCTGGGAGACGTGAAAAACTGTTTTTT.

This rearrangement joins TRBV4-3 to TRBJ2-7; 7 bases map to TRBD2. CDR3 length: 15 amino acids. Unmatched junction bases numbered 6, after V lost 3 bases and J lost 1 base. Germline-derived CDR1 and CDR2 are LGHNA and YSLEER. The CDR3 coding sequence is TGCGCCAGCAGCCATCAGCAGGGAGGGTCCTACGAGCAGTACTTC. Protein sequence: CASSHQQGGSYEQYF.

V and J are TRBV11-2 and TRBJ1-3, with TRBD1 as a possible D gene (6 bases). Trimming removed 3 bases at V and 4 bases at J, with 13 bases between. The germline gives CDR1 SGHAT, CDR2 FQNNGV. The CDR3 runs 15 residues. The CDR3 reads CASSFAGAQGNTIYF. CDR3 sequence (DNA): TGTGCCAGCAGCTTCGCAGGGGCGCAAGGAAACACCATATATTTT.

The chain carries TRBV18 and TRBJ2-1; TRBD1 agrees at 9 bases. The CDR3 sequence is 14 residues long. J gave up 2 bases and V 4 bases, and 0 bases lay outside the gene matches. Germline CDR1 KGHSH, CDR2 LQKENI. CDR3 DNA sequence: TGTGCCAGCTCACGGGACAGGGCCTACAATGAGCAGTTCTTC. It yields the protein CASSRDRAYNEQFF.

The rearrangement links TRBV24-1 to TRBJ2-3; unclear D gene. The V end was cut by 2 bases, the J end by 10 bases, with 15 bases between. The CDR3 has 14 residues. The germline gives CDR1 KGHDR, CDR2 SFDVKD. The DNA of the CDR3 is TGTGCCACCAGTGATTCCAGGAAGAGTATTGCGCAGTATTTT. It translates to CATSDSRKSIAQYF.

The chain is built from TRBV28 and TRBJ1-1, with TRBD1 matching 7 bases. The V and J ends lost 3 bases and 8 bases, in that order; junction bases with no gene match: 3. Germline CDR1 is MDHEN and CDR2 is SYDVKM. The CDR3 runs to 12 residues. As DNA, the CDR3 is TGTGCCAGCAGTTTTTCGGACAGGGAAGCTTTCTTT. Encoded protein: CASSFSDREAFF.

The CDR3 DNA sequence: TGTGCCAGCAGTTTATTAAACAGTTACGAGCAGTACTTC. It specifies CASSLLNSYEQYF. The gene calls are TRBV28 and TRBJ2-7; D gene unclear. Per the germline V gene, CDR1 is MDHEN and CDR2 is SYDVKM. The V end was cut by 1 base, the J end by 4 bases, with 8 bases between. The CDR3 covers 13 residues.